This T cell receptor beta chain was documented in a study of T cells in Graves' hyperthyroidism and ophthalmopathy. The overall study: Any treatment followed the collection of peripheral blood at initial diagnosis. Study-level findings and limits: Most thyroid clonotypes expanded above 0.001 appeared in blood too. The model predicted ophthalmopathy a median around six months before onset.

TCR beta CDR3 sequences were amplified from RNA transcripts. The HTBI primer set served for first-round RT-PCR of the TCR CDR3. One entry per CDR3 protein results from TCRdb running MiXCR on the multiplex PCR reads. Among around 620,000 distinct CDR3 sequences listed, 12% to 15% were seen once. For this clonotype: No antigen is known for it.

With duration under 3 months, ophthalmopathy was active: Clinical Activity Score at least 3, NOSPECS at least 4. V was pared by 1 base and J by 1 base, with 9 bases of the junction left unmatched. CDR1 MGHRA and CDR2 YSYEKL come from the germline V gene. The CDR3 covers 18 residues. What was sequenced was blood. The genes are TRBV4-1 and TRBJ2-7; 11 nucleotides match TRBD2. This clonotype was sampled from a woman younger than 30 with Graves' ophthalmopathy. CDR3 region: CASSQAGIAGGFSYEQYF. As DNA, the CDR3 is TGCGCCAGCAGCCAAGCTGGGATAGCGGGAGGGTTTTCCTACGAGCAGTACTTC.